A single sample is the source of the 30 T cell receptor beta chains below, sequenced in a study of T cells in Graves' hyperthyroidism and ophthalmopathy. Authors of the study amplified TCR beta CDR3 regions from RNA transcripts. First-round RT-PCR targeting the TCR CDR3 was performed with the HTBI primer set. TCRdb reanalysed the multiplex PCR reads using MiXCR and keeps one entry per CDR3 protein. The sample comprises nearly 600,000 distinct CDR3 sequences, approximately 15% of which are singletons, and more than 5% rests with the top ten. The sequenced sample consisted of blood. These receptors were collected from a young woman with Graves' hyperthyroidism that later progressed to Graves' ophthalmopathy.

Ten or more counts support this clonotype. The DNA for the CDR3 is TGCAGTGCTAACCTGCCCTTCAGCGGGAGCACAGATACGCAGTATTTT. This encodes CSANLPFSGSTDTQYF. The rearrangement links TRBV20-1 to TRBJ2-3; a possible D gene is TRBD2 (6 bases). Trimming removed 4 bases from V and 0 bases from J, with 17 bases in between. Germline loops: CDR1 DFQATT, CDR2 SNEGSKA (reference sequence). The CDR3 runs to 16 residues.

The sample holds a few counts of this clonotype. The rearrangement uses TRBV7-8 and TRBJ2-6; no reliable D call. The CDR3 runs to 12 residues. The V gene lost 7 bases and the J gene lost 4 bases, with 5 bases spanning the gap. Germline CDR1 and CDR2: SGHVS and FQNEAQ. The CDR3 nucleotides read TGTGCCAGCAATCAAGGGGCCAACGTCCTGACTTTC. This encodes CASNQGANVLTF.

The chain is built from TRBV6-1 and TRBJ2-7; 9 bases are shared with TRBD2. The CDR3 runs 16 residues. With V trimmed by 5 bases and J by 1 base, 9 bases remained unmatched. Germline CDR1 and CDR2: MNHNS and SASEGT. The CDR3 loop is CASSKSGTSYSYEQYF. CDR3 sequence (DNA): TGTGCCAGCAGTAAATCCGGGACTAGCTATTCCTACGAGCAGTACTTC.

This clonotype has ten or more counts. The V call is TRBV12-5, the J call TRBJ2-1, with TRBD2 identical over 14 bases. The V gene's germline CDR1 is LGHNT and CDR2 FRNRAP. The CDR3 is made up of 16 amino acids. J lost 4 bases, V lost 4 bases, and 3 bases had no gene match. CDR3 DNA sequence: TGTGCTAGTGGTTCGCGACTAGCGGGAGGGTACAATGAGCAGTTCTTC. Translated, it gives CASGSRLAGGYNEQFF.

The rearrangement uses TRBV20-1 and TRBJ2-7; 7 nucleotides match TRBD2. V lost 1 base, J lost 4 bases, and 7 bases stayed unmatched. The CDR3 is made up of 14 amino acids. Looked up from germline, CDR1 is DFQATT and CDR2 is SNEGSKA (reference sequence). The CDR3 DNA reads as TGCAGTGCTAGAGGGGTGGGGACTATGTACGAGCAGTACTTC. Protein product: CSARGVGTMYEQYF.

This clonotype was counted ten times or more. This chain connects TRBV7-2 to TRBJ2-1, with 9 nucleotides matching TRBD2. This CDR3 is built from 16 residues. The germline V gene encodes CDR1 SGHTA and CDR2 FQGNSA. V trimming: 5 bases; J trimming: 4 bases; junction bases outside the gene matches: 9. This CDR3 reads CASSLNSGSPYNEQFF. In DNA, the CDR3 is TGTGCCAGCAGCCTAAATAGCGGGAGTCCTTACAATGAGCAGTTCTTC.

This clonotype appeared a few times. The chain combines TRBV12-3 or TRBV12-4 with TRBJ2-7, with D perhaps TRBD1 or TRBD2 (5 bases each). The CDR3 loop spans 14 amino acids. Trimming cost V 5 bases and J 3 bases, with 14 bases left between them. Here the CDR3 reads CASSPGAGIYEQYF. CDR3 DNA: TGTGCCAGCAGTCCCGGGGCAGGGATCTACGAGCAGTACTTC.

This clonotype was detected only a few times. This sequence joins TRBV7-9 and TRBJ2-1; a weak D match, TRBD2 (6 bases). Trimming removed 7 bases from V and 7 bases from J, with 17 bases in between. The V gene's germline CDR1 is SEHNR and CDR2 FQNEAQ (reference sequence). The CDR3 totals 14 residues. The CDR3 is CASTRASVMNEQFF. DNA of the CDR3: TGTGCCAGCACTCGGGCTAGCGTGATGAATGAGCAGTTCTTC. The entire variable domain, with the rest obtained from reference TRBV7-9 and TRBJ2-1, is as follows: DTGVSQNPRHKITKRGQNVTFRCDPISEHNRLYWYRQTLGQGPEFLTYFQNEAQLEKSRLLSDRFSAERPKGSFSTLEIQRTEQGDSAMYLCASTRASVMNEQFFGPGTRLTVL.

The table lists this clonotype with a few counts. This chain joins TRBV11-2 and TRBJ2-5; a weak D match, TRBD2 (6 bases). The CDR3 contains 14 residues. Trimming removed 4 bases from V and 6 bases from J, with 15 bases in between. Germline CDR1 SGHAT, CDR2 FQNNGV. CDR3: CASSSDGGGQTQYF. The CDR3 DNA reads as TGTGCCAGCAGCTCGGACGGGGGTGGTCAGACCCAGTACTTC.

This chain's CDR3 is CASSPRTGITYEQYF. CDR3 DNA: TGTGCCAGCAGCCCCCGGACAGGTATTACCTACGAGCAGTACTTC. This sequence joins TRBV5-5 and TRBJ2-7, with 7 bases fitting TRBD1. CDR3 length equals 15 residues. Per germline, CDR1 SGHKS and CDR2 YYEKEE (reference sequence). With 4 bases clipped from V and 2 bases from J, the junction kept 9 bases outside the gene matches.

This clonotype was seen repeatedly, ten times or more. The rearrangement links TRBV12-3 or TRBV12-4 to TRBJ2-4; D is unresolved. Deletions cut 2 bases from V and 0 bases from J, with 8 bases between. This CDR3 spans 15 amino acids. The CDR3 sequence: CASSLFSLAKNIQYF. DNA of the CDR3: TGTGCCAGCAGTTTATTCAGCCTAGCCAAAAACATTCAGTACTTC.

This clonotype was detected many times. This chain's CDR3 is CASSYFNTLTDTQYF. The CDR3 DNA reads TGTGCCAGCAGTTACTTCAATACCCTCACAGATACGCAGTATTTT. The chain uses TRBV6-5 and TRBJ2-3; D uncertain. The V end lost 1 base, the J end lost 2 bases, and 10 bases lay between the germline ends. Germline values: CDR1 MNHEY, CDR2 SVGAGI. The CDR3 extends over 15 amino acids.

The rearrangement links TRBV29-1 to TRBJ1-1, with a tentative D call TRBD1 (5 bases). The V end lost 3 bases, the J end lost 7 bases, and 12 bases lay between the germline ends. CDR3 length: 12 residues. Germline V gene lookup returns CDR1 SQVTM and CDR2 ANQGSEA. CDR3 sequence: CSVDEGRGEAFF. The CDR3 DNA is TGCAGCGTTGACGAGGGGCGGGGTGAAGCTTTCTTT. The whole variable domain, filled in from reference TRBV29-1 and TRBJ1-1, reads SAVISQKPSRDICQRGTSLTIQCQVDSQVTMMFWYRQQPGQSLTLIATANQGSEATYESGFVIDKFPISRPNLTFSTLTVSNMSPEDSSIYLCSVDEGRGEAFFGQGTRLTVV.

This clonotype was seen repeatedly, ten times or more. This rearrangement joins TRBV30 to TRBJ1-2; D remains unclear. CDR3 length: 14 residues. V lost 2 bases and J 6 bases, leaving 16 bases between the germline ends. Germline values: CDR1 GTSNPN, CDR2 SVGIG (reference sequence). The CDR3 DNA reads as TGTGCCTGGAGTACCTCCCCAGGTATCGATGGCTACACCTTC. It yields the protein CAWSTSPGIDGYTF.

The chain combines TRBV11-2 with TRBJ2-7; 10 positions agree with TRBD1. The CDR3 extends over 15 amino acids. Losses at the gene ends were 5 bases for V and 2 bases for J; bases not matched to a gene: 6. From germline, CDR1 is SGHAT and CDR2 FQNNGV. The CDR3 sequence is CASSPGTGATYEQYF. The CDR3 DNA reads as TGTGCCAGCAGCCCAGGGACAGGGGCGACCTACGAGCAGTACTTC.

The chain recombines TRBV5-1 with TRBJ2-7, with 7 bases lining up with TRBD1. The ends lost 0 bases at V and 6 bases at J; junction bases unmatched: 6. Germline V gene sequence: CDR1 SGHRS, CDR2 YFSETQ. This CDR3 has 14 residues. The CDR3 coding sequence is TGCGCCAGCAGCTTGGGACAGGGTACTGGCGAGCAGTACTTC. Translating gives CASSLGQGTGEQYF. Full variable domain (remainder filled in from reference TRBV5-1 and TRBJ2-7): KAGVTQTPRYLIKTRGQQVTLSCSPISGHRSVSWYQQTPGQGLQFLFEYFSETQRNKGNFPGRFSGRQFSNSRSEMNVSTLELGDSALYLCASSLGQGTGEQYFGPGTRLTVT.

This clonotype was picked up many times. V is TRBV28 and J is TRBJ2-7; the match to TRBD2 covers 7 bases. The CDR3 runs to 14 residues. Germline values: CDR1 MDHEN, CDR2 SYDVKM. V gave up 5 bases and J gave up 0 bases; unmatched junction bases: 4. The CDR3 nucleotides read TGTGCCAGCAGTGGGGAGGGCCACTCCTACGAGCAGTACTTC. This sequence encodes CASSGEGHSYEQYF.

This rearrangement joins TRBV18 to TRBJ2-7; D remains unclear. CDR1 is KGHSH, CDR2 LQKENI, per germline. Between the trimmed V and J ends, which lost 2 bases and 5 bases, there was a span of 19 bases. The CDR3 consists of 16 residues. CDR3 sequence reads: CASSPLQRSLGNEQYF. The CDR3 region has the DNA TGTGCCAGCTCACCATTACAGAGGAGCCTAGGAAACGAGCAGTACTTC.

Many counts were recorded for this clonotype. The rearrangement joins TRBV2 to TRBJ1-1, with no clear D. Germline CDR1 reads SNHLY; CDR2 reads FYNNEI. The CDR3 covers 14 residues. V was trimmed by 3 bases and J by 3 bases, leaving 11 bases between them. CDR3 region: CASSDLGLYTEAFF. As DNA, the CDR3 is TGTGCCAGCAGTGATTTAGGGCTGTACACTGAAGCTTTCTTT.

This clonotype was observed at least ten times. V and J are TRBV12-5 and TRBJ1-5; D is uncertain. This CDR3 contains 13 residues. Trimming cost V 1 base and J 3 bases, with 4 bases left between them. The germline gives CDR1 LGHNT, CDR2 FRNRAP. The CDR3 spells CASGLGTNQPQHF. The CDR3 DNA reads TGTGCTAGTGGTTTGGGCACCAATCAGCCCCAGCATTTT.

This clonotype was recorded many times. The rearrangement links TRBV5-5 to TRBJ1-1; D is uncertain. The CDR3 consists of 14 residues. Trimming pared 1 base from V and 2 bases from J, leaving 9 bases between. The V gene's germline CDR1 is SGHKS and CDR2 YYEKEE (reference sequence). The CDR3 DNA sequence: TGTGCCAGCAGCTTGACGGTCGCCAACACTGAAGCTTTCTTT. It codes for CASSLTVANTEAFF.

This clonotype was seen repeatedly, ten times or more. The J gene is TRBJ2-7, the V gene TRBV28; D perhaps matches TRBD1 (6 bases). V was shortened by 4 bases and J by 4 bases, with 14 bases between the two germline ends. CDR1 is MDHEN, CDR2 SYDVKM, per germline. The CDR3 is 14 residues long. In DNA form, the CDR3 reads TGTGCCAGCAGTTCCGCCCACAGGGCGTACGAGCAGTACTTC. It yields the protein CASSSAHRAYEQYF.

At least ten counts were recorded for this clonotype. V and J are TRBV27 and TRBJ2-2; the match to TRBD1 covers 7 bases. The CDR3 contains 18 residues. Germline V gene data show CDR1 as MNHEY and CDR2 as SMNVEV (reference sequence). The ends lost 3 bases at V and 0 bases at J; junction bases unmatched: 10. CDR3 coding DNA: TGTGCCAGCAGTTTCTCCAACCAGGGACAGACGAACACCGGGGAGCTGTTTTTT. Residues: CASSFSNQGQTNTGELFF.

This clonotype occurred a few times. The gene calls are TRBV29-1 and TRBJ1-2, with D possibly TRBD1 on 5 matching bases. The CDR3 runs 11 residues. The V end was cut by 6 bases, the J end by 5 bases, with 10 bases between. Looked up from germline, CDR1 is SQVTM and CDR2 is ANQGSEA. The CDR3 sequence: CSVRWGYGYTF. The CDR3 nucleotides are TGCAGCGTAAGGTGGGGGTATGGCTACACCTTC.

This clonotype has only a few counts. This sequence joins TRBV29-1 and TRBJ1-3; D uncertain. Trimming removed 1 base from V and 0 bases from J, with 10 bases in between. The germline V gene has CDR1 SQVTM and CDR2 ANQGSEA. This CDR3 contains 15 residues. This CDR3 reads CSVEVGLHSGNTIYF. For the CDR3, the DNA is TGCAGCGTTGAAGTCGGGCTTCACTCTGGAAACACCATATATTTT.

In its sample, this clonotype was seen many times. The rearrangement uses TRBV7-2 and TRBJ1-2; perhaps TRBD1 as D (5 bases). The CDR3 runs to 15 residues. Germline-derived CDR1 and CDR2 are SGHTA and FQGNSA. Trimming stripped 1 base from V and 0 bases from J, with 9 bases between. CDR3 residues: CASSLETVSNYGYTF. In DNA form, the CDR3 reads TGTGCCAGCAGCTTAGAGACAGTGTCTAACTATGGCTACACCTTC.

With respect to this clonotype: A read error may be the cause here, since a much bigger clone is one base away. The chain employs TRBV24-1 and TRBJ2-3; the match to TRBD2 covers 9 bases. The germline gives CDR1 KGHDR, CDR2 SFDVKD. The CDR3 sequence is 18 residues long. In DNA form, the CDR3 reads TGTGCCACCAGTAATTTGGTAGCGGGAGTAGCGGGCACAGATACGCAGTATTTT. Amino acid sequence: CATSNLVAGVAGTDTQYF.

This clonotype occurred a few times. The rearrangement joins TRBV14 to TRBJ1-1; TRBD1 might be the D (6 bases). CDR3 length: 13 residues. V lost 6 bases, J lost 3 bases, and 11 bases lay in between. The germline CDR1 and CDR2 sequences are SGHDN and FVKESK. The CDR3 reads CASSFTGYTEAFF. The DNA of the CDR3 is TGTGCCAGCAGTTTCACAGGGTACACTGAAGCTTTCTTT. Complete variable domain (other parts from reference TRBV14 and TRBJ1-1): EAGVTQFPSHSVIEKGQTVTLRCDPISGHDNLYWYRRVMGKEIKFLLHFVKESKQDESGMPNNRFLAERTGGTYSTLKVQPAELEDSGVYFCASSFTGYTEAFFGQGTRLTVV.

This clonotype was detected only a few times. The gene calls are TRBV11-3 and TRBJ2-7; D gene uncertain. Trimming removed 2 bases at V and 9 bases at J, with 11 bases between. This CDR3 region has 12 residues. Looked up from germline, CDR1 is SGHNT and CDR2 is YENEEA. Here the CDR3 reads CASSLYGERQYF. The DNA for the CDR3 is TGTGCCAGCAGCTTATATGGTGAGAGGCAGTACTTC.

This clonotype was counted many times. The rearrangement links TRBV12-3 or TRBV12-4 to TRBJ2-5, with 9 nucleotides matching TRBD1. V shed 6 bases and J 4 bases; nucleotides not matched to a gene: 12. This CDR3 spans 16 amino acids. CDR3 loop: CASSRPPPTGGETQYF. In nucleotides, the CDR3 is TGTGCCAGCAGCCGTCCCCCACCGACAGGGGGAGAGACCCAGTACTTC.